What follows are 5 T cell receptor beta chains derived from one specimen sequenced in a study of long-term antiretroviral therapy in people with HIV. The assay used was immunoSEQ (version v3.0), run at survey level. The protocol was immunoSEQ multiplex PCR, while the TCRdb copy is restricted to in-frame clones and leaves out a portion. The sample has about 28,000 clones; 86% are singletons. The sample consisted of unsorted PBMCs, taken 0.8 years after starting antiretroviral therapy. Receptor source: a woman aged 30 to 39 with HIV.

J is TRBJ2-3 and V is TRBV11-2; D unresolved. Looked up from germline, CDR1 is SGHAT and CDR2 is FQNNGV. The CDR3 has 13 residues. V was cut by 2 bases and J by 4 bases, with 7 bases left in between. This chain's CDR3 is CASSLIRPDTQYF. The CDR3 DNA is TGTGCCAGCAGCTTAATTAGACCAGATACGCAGTATTTT.

This chain connects TRBV19 to TRBJ2-2, with 7 bases identical to TRBD1. The V gene's germline CDR1 is LNHDA and CDR2 SQIVND (reference sequence). The length of the CDR3 is 15 residues. Trimming took 10 bases from V and 2 from J; bases not matched to a gene: 10. The CDR3 DNA reads TGTGCCACTCACCCTACAGGGGTAAACACCGGGGAGCTGTTTTTT. Translation: CATHPTGVNTGELFF. The full variable domain, rest sourced from reference TRBV19 and TRBJ2-2, is DGGITQSPKYLFRKEGQNVTLSCEQNLNHDAMYWYRQDPGQGLRLIYYSQIVNDFQKGDIAEGYSVSREKKESFPLTVTSAQKNPTAFYLCATHPTGVNTGELFFGEGSRLTVL.

The chain links TRBV5-1 to TRBJ2-7; 9 bases match TRBD1. After removal of 2 bases from V and 5 bases from J, the junction contained 5 bases not matched to a gene. This CDR3 spans 14 amino acids. CDR1 SGHRS and CDR2 YFSETQ come from the germline V gene. In nucleotides, the CDR3 is TGCGCCAGCAGCTTCGGGACAGGGTTCGACGAGCAGTACTTC. As protein: CASSFGTGFDEQYF.

This sequence joins TRBV15 and TRBJ2-5, with D unclear. The V end lost 0 bases, the J end lost 1 base, and 9 bases lay between the germline ends. This CDR3 spans 15 amino acids. Germline CDR1 LNHNV, CDR2 YYDKDF (reference sequence). CDR3 nucleotide sequence: TGTGCCACCAGCAGAGATCCCAGCCCCCAAGAGACCCAGTACTTC. Amino acid sequence: CATSRDPSPQETQYF.

The gene calls are TRBV5-1 and TRBJ2-7, with 10 bases lining up with TRBD1. The CDR3 is 15 residues long. V was pared by 0 bases and J by 3 bases, with 3 bases of the junction left unmatched. Germline lookup yields CDR1 SGHRS and CDR2 YFSETQ. CDR3 loop: CASSLEGQGNYEQYF. The CDR3 region has the DNA TGCGCCAGCAGCTTGGAGGGACAGGGGAACTACGAGCAGTACTTC.